The entry below describes one TCR beta chain. The data belong to a study of early T cells in non-severe SARS-CoV-2 infection. Germline V lookup: CDR1 MDHEN, CDR2 SYDVKM. The CDR3 is made up of 15 amino acids. Losses at the gene ends were 5 bases for V and 2 bases for J; bases not matched to a gene: 8. Individual cDNA molecules received unique molecular identifiers during library preparation. TCRdb re-called the 5' RACE reads through MiXCR, storing one row per CDR3 protein. The table includes more than 90,000 distinct CDR3 sequences, under 15% detected once. Sample: whole blood. The chain is built from TRBV28 and TRBJ2-7, with 8 bases aligning to TRBD1. This clonotype originated in an adult who was a healthcare worker with PCR-confirmed SARS-CoV-2 infection or an uninfected control (not recorded which). CDR3 bases: TGTGCCAGCAGTGGGGACAGGCGTCCAACCTACGAGCAGTACTTC. Encoded protein: CASSGDRRPTYEQYF.